This T cell receptor (beta chain) is drawn from a study of blood T cell repertoires in COVID-19. Overall study: Specimens from acute and convalescent COVID-19 originated in the United States, Italy and Spain. The cDNA or gDNA used as material had been derived from T cells, B-cell-depleted T cells, or PBMCs.

Seattle patient enrollment occurred during active infection, with longitudinal follow-up thereafter. V was clipped by 4 bases and J by 2 bases, with 11 bases between them. This CDR3 spans 14 amino acids. In germline, CDR1 is LGHNA, CDR2 YSLEER. Profiled with immunoSEQ multiplex PCR; TCRdb holds only in-frame clones, not every one. The data contain roughly 380,000 clones, roughly 90% of them singletons. The sequence derives from a woman aged 40 to 50 with COVID-19, enrolled during active disease. V usage is TRBV4-3 and J usage is TRBJ2-5; no reliable D call. The sequenced sample was peripheral blood. CDR3 sequence reads: CASSPVWAQETQYF. CDR3 in DNA: TGCGCCAGCAGCCCCGTATGGGCGCAAGAGACCCAGTACTTC.